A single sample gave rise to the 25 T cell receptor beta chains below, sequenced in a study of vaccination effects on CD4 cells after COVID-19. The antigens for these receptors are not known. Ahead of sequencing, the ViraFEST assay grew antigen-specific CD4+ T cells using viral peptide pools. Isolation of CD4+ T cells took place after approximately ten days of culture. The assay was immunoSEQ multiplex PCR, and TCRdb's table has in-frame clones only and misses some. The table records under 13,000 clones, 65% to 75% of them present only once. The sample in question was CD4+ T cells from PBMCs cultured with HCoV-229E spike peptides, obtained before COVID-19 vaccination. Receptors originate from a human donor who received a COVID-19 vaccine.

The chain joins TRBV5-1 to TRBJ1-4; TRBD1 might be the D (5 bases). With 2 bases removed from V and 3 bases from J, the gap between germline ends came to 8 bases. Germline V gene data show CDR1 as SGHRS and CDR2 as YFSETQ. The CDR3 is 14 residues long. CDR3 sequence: CASSFSGPNEKLFF. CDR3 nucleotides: TGCGCCAGCAGCTTTTCAGGGCCTAATGAAAAACTGTTTTTT.

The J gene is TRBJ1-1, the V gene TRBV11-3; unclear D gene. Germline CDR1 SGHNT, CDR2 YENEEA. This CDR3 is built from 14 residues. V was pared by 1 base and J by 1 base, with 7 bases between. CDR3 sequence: CASSLGGKNTEAFF. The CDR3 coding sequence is TGTGCCAGCAGCTTAGGCGGTAAGAACACTGAAGCTTTCTTT. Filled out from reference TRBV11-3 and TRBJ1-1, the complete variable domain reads EAGVVQSPRYKIIEKKQPVAFWCNPISGHNTLYWYLQNLGQGPELLIRYENEEAVDDSQLPKDRFSAERLKGVDSTLKIQPAELGDSAVYLCASSLGGKNTEAFFGQGTRLTVV.

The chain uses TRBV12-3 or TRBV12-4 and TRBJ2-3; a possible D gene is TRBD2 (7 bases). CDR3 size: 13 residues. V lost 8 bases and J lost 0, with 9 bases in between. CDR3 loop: CASGRGSTDTQYF. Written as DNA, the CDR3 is TGTGCCAGCGGGAGGGGGAGCACAGATACGCAGTATTTT.

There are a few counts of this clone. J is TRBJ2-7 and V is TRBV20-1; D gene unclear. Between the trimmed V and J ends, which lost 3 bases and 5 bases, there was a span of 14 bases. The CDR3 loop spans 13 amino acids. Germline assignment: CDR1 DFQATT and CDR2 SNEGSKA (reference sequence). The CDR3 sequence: CSASRIDRDEQYF. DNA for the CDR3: TGCAGTGCTAGTAGAATTGACCGAGACGAGCAGTACTTC.

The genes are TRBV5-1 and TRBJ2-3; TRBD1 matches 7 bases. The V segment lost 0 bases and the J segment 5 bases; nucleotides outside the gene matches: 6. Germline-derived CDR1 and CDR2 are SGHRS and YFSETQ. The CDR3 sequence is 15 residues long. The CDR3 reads CASSLGQGRGDTQYF. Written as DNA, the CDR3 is TGCGCCAGCAGCTTGGGACAGGGAAGGGGAGATACGCAGTATTTT. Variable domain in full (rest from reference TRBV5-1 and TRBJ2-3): KAGVTQTPRYLIKTRGQQVTLSCSPISGHRSVSWYQQTPGQGLQFLFEYFSETQRNKGNFPGRFSGRQFSNSRSEMNVSTLELGDSALYLCASSLGQGRGDTQYFGPGTRLTVL.

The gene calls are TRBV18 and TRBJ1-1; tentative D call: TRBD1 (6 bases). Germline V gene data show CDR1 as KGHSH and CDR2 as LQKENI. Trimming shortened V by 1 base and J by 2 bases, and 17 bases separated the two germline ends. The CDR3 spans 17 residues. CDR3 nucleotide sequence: TGTGCCAGCTCACCACTGGTTCAGGGGTATGGAAACACTGAAGCTTTCTTT. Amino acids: CASSPLVQGYGNTEAFF.

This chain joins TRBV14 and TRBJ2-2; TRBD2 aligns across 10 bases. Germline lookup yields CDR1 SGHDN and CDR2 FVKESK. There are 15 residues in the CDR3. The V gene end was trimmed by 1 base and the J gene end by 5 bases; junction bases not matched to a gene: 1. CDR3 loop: CASSQALAGTGELFF. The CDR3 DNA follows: TGTGCCAGCAGCCAAGCACTAGCGGGGACCGGGGAGCTGTTTTTT.

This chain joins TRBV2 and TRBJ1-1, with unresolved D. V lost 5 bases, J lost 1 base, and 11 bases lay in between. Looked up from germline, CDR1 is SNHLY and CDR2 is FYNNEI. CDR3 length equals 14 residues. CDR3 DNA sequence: TGTGCCAGCAGTTTTTCCGGTGGGAACACTGAAGCTTTCTTT. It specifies CASSFSGGNTEAFF.

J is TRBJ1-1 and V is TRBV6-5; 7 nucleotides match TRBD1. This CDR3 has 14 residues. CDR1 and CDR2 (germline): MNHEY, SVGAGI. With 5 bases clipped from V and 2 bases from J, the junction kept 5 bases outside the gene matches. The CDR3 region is CASSTGQINTEAFF. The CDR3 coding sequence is TGTGCCAGCAGTACGGGACAGATCAACACTGAAGCTTTCTTT.

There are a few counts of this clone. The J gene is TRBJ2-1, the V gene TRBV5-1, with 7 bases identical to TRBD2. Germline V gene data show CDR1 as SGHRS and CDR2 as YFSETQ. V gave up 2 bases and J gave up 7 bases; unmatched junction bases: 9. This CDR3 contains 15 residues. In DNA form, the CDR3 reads TGCGCCAGCAGCTTAAGCCTAGCGGAGGGGAATGAGCAGTTCTTC. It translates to CASSLSLAEGNEQFF. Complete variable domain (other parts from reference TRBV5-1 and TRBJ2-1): KAGVTQTPRYLIKTRGQQVTLSCSPISGHRSVSWYQQTPGQGLQFLFEYFSETQRNKGNFPGRFSGRQFSNSRSEMNVSTLELGDSALYLCASSLSLAEGNEQFFGPGTRLTVL.

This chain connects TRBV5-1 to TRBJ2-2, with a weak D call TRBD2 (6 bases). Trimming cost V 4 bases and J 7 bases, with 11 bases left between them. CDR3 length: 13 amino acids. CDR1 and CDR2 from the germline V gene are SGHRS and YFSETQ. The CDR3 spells CASSLRESGELFF. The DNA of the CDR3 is TGCGCCAGCAGCCTACGGGAGAGCGGGGAGCTGTTTTTT.

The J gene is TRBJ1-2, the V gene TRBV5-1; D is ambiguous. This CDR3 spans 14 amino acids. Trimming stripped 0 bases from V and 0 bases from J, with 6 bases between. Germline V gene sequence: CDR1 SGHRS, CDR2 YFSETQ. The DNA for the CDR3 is TGCGCCAGCAGCTTGGACAGTACTAACTATGGCTACACCTTC. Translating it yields CASSLDSTNYGYTF. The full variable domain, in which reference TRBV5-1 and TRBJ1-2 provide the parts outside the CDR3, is KAGVTQTPRYLIKTRGQQVTLSCSPISGHRSVSWYQQTPGQGLQFLFEYFSETQRNKGNFPGRFSGRQFSNSRSEMNVSTLELGDSALYLCASSLDSTNYGYTFGSGTRLTVV.

Here the CDR3 DNA reads TGTGCCAGCAGTCCCACCTCGGACACCACCCTCCACTTT. It yields the protein CASSPTSDTTLHF. The chain combines TRBV2 with TRBJ1-6, with a tentative D call TRBD1 (5 bases). V lost 5 bases and J lost 14, with 16 bases in between. CDR1 is SNHLY, CDR2 FYNNEI, per germline. The CDR3 covers 13 residues.

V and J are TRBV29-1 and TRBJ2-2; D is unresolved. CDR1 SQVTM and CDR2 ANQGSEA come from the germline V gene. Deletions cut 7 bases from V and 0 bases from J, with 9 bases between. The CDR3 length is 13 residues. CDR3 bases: TGCAGCGCCGACGGACCGAACACCGGGGAGCTGTTTTTT. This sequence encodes CSADGPNTGELFF.

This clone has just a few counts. The CDR3 DNA reads as TGTGCCATCAGTTCCAGTAATCAGCCCCAGCATTTT. Its translation: CAISSSNQPQHF. The gene calls are TRBV10-3 and TRBJ1-5, with D hard to call. Germline V lookup: CDR1 ENHRY, CDR2 SYGVKD. CDR3 size: 12 residues. The V end was cut by 5 bases, the J end by 4 bases, with 6 bases between.

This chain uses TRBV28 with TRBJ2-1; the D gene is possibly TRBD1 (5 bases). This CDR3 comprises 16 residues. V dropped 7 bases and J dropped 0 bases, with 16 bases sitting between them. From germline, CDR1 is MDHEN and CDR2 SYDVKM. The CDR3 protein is CASIPLQGSSYNEQFF. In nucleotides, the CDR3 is TGTGCCAGCATCCCCCTGCAGGGAAGCTCCTACAATGAGCAGTTCTTC.

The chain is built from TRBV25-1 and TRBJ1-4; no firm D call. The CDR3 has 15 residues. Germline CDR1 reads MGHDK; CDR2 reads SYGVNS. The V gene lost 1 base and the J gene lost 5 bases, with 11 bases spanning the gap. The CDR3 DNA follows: TGTGCCAGCAGTGAATCTCTGATTACGAATGAAAAACTGTTTTTT. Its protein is CASSESLITNEKLFF.

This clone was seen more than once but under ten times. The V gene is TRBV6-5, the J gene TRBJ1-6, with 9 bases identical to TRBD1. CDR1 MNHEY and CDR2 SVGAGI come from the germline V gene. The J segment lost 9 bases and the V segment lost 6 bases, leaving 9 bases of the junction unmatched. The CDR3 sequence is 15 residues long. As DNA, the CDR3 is TGTGCCAGCAGACCGATAGACAGGGGGTTTTCACCCCTCCACTTT. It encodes CASRPIDRGFSPLHF.

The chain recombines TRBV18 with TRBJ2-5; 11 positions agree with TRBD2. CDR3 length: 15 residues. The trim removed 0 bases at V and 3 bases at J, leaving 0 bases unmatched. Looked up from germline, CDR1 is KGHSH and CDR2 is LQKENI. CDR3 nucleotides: TGTGCCAGCTCACCACCGGGACTAGCGGAAGAGACCCAGTACTTC. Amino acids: CASSPPGLAEETQYF.

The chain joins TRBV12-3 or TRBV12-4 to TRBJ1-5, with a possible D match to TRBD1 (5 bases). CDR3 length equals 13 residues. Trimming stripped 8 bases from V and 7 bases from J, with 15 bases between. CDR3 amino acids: CASSLGAGQPQHF. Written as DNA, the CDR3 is TGTGCCAGCTCCCTCGGGGCAGGGCAGCCCCAGCATTTT.

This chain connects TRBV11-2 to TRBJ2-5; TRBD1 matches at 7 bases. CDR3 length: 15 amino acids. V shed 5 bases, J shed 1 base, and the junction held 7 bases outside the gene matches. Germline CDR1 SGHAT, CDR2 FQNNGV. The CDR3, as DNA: TGTGCCAGCAGCCGCGGACAGGTTAGCCAAGAGACCCAGTACTTC. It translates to CASSRGQVSQETQYF. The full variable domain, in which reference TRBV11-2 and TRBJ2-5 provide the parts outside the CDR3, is EAGVAQSPRYKIIEKRQSVAFWCNPISGHATLYWYQQILGQGPKLLIQFQNNGVVDDSQLPKDRFSAERLKGVDSTLKIQPAKLEDSAVYLCASSRGQVSQETQYFGPGTRLLVL.

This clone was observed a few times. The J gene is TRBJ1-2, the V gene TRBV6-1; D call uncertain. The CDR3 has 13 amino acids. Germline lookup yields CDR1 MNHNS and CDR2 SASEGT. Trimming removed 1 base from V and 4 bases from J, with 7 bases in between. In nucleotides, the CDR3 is TGTGCCAGCAGTGAAGGCCTGGGCTATGGCTACACCTTC. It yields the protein CASSEGLGYGYTF.

For the CDR3, the DNA is TGTGCCAGCAGTTTCATGACAGGGAGGGAGGGCGGCTACACCTTC. It codes for CASSFMTGREGGYTF. This chain connects TRBV6-5 to TRBJ1-2; the match to TRBD1 covers 7 bases. In germline, CDR1 is MNHEY, CDR2 SVGAGI. The CDR3 sequence is 15 residues long. V shed 4 bases and J 8 bases; nucleotides not matched to a gene: 13.

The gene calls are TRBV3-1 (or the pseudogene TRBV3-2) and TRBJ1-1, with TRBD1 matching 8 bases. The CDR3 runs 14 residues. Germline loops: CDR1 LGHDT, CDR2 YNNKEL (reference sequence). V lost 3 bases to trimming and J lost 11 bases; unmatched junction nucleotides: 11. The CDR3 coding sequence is TGTGCCAGCAGCCACCAGAGCAGGACAGGGTCGGCTTTCTTT. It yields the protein CASSHQSRTGSAFF.

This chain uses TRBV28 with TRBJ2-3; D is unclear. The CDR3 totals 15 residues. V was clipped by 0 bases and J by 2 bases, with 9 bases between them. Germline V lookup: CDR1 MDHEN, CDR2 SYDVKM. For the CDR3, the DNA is TGTGCCAGCAGTTTATGGACCGGAAACACAGATACGCAGTATTTT. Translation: CASSLWTGNTDTQYF.